This entry lists 17 T cell receptor beta chains sequenced from one sample in a study of identifying expanded T cells in peripheral blood. The repertoire was sequenced with immunoSEQ multiplex PCR; TCRdb's copy has only in-frame clones and lacks some. The table has 75,000 to 95,000 clones, approximately 84% seen once. Sequencing was performed on blood. The receptor source for this set is a person aged 18 to 75 in good health.

This rearrangement joins TRBV6-5 to TRBJ1-1; 7 nucleotides align to TRBD1. Germline V gene lookup returns CDR1 MNHEY and CDR2 SVGAGI. The CDR3 loop spans 15 amino acids. Trimming removed 5 bases from V and 4 bases from J; junction bases left unmatched: 10. CDR3: CASSRGHRGSTEAFF. The CDR3 bases are TGTGCCAGCAGTAGGGGGCATCGGGGGAGCACTGAAGCTTTCTTT.

V usage is TRBV4-1 and J usage is TRBJ1-3, with a tentative D call TRBD1 (5 bases). V shed 0 bases and J shed 0 bases, with 15 bases lying between them. Germline CDR1 is MGHRA and CDR2 is YSYEKL. CDR3 length: 18 residues. The CDR3 spells CASSQEGARESSGNTIYF. The CDR3 nucleotides are TGCGCCAGCAGCCAAGAAGGGGCCAGGGAGAGCTCTGGAAACACCATATATTTT.

This rearrangement joins TRBV7-6 to TRBJ2-1; TRBD1 aligns across 8 bases. The germline CDR1 and CDR2 sequences are SGHVS and FNYEAQ. This CDR3 region has 15 residues. The V gene end was trimmed by 4 bases and the J gene end by 1 base; junction bases not matched to a gene: 3. In DNA, the CDR3 is TGTGCCAGCAGCTCGGACAGGGAGTCCTACAATGAGCAGTTCTTC. Amino acid sequence: CASSSDRESYNEQFF.

The chain links TRBV6-5 to TRBJ2-7; no clear D gene. Per germline, CDR1 MNHEY and CDR2 SVGAGI. This CDR3 region has 14 residues. Trimming removed 0 bases at V and 2 bases at J, with 8 bases between. In DNA form, the CDR3 reads TGTGCCAGCAGTTACTCGATCCTGGCCTACGAGCAGTACTTC. The encoded protein is CASSYSILAYEQYF.

This clone was picked up one time. The chain links TRBV5-1 to TRBJ2-7; 8 bases are shared with TRBD1. CDR1 SGHRS and CDR2 YFSETQ come from the germline V gene. Germline trimming cut 0 bases from V and 6 bases from J; bases unmatched to any gene: 11. The CDR3 length is 16 residues. In nucleotides, the CDR3 is TGCGCCAGCAGCTTGGCCGGACGATCAGGGGGCGGCGAGCAGTACTTC. It specifies CASSLAGRSGGGEQYF.

This chain uses TRBV7-9 with TRBJ2-1; 7 nucleotides line up with TRBD2. Germline V gene data show CDR1 as SEHNR and CDR2 as FQNEAQ (reference sequence). V shed 4 bases, J shed 4 bases, and the junction held 10 bases outside the gene matches. The CDR3 has 16 amino acids. CDR3 DNA: TGTGCCAGCAGCTCATCGGGGGGAGATAGTTACAATGAGCAGTTCTTC. It translates to CASSSSGGDSYNEQFF.

The chain employs TRBV21-1 and TRBJ1-3. TRBV21-1 is annotated as a pseudogene. The CDR3 has 20 residues. The CDR3 sequence is CASSKGGPGGITNSGNTIYF. The CDR3 DNA reads TGTGCCAGCAGCAAAGGGGGGCCCGGGGGGATCACCAACTCTGGAAACACCATATATTTT.

The gene calls are TRBV7-2 and TRBJ2-7, with D uncertain. Germline V gene sequence: CDR1 SGHTA, CDR2 FQGNSA. This CDR3 is 15 amino acids long. V shed 1 base and J shed 0 bases, with 10 bases lying between them. The CDR3 loop reads CASSLGPGSSYEQYF. Here the CDR3 DNA reads TGTGCCAGCAGCTTAGGGCCAGGAAGCTCCTACGAGCAGTACTTC. Looking up the rest from reference TRBV7-2 and TRBJ2-7 gives the full variable domain: GAGVSQSPSNKVTEKGKDVELRCDPISGHTALYWYRQSLGQGLEFLIYFQGNSAPDKSGLPSDRFSAERTGGSVSTLTIQRTQQEDSAVYLCASSLGPGSSYEQYFGPGTRLTVT.

V gene TRBV5-4 combines with J gene TRBJ2-5, with D tentatively TRBD1 or TRBD2 (6 bases each). The CDR3 has 16 amino acids. V was cut by 0 bases and J by 5 bases, with 17 bases left in between. Per germline, CDR1 SGHNT and CDR2 YYREEE (reference sequence). DNA of the CDR3: TGTGCCAGCAGCTTGGTTAGAGGGGGAGGCGTGGAGACCCAGTACTTC. This translates into CASSLVRGGGVETQYF.

The genes are TRBV27 and TRBJ2-7, with D perhaps being TRBD1 or TRBD2 (5 bases each). Trimming took 0 bases from V and 2 from J, leaving 8 bases between them. The CDR3 sequence is 14 residues long. CDR1 and CDR2 from the germline V gene are MNHEY and SMNVEV (reference sequence). This chain's CDR3 is CASSLSGAPYEQYF. In DNA form, the CDR3 reads TGTGCCAGCAGTTTATCCGGGGCGCCCTACGAGCAGTACTTC.

The CDR3, as DNA: TGCGCCAGCTCAGCCAGCGGGGGGCCTTGGGGGACCCAGTACTTC. It specifies CASSASGGPWGTQYF. The J gene is TRBJ2-5, the V gene TRBV5-1, with 9 bases lining up with TRBD2. CDR1 and CDR2 from the germline V gene are SGHRS and YFSETQ. The CDR3 is 15 amino acids. V lost 7 bases, J lost 7 bases, and 14 bases stayed unmatched.

The chain employs TRBV7-9 and TRBJ2-7, with 8 bases matching TRBD2. CDR3 size: 14 residues. Germline-derived CDR1 and CDR2 are SEHNR and FQNEAQ (reference sequence). The V segment lost 4 bases and the J segment 7 bases; nucleotides outside the gene matches: 9. As DNA, the CDR3 is TGTGCCAGCAGCTCCGGGGGGGCCCCGGGGGAGCAGTACTTC. Translation: CASSSGGAPGEQYF.

The chain carries TRBV7-8 and TRBJ2-1; D not resolved. Trimming removed 5 bases from V and 0 bases from J, with 8 bases in between. Germline assignment: CDR1 SGHVS and CDR2 FQNEAQ. The CDR3 is 14 residues long. The CDR3 DNA follows: TGTGCCAGCAGCCCCTTGAGCTCCTACAATGAGCAGTTCTTC. Translated, it gives CASSPLSSYNEQFF.

The V gene is TRBV29-1, the J gene TRBJ2-7; D gene uncertain. The CDR3 is 14 residues long. V shed 0 bases and J shed 6 bases, with 15 bases lying between them. Germline V gene data show CDR1 as SQVTM and CDR2 as ANQGSEA. The CDR3 region is CSVEDLTAHGEQYF. For the CDR3, the DNA is TGCAGCGTTGAAGATCTGACCGCTCATGGCGAGCAGTACTTC.

V gene TRBV20-1 combines with J gene TRBJ1-1, with D unclear. Trimming left V 4 bases short and J 7 bases short, with 7 bases between. Germline CDR1 and CDR2: DFQATT and SNEGSKA (reference sequence). This CDR3 region has 10 residues. The DNA of the CDR3 is TGCAGTGCTATGTTTGGTGAAGCTTTCTTT. This sequence encodes CSAMFGEAFF.

The chain couples TRBV10-1 to TRBJ1-1; D uncertain. The CDR3 contains 11 residues. CDR1 is WNHNN, CDR2 SYGVQD, per germline (reference sequence). The V end was cut by 3 bases, the J end by 11 bases, with 10 bases between. The CDR3 sequence is CASSDGRRAFF. Here the CDR3 DNA reads TGCGCCAGCAGTGACGGCAGGCGGGCTTTCTTT.

As DNA, the CDR3 is TGTGCCAGCTCACCTGGAAACGAGGGAGATACGCAGTATTTT. This codes for CASSPGNEGDTQYF. The V call is TRBV18, the J call TRBJ2-3; TRBD2 might be the D (5 bases). CDR3 length: 14 residues. The V end lost 3 bases, the J end lost 5 bases, and 12 bases lay between the germline ends. CDR1 is KGHSH, CDR2 LQKENI, per germline.